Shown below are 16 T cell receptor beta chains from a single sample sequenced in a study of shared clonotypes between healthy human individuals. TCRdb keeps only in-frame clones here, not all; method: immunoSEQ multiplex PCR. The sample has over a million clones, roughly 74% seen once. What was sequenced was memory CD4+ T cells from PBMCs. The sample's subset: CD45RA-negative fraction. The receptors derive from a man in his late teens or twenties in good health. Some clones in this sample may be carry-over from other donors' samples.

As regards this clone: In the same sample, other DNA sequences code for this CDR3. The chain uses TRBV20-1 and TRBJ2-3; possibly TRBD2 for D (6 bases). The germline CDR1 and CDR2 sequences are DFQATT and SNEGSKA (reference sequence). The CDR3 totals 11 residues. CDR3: CSAGGTDTQYF. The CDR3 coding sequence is TGCAGCGCCGGGGGTACAGATACGCAGTATTTT.

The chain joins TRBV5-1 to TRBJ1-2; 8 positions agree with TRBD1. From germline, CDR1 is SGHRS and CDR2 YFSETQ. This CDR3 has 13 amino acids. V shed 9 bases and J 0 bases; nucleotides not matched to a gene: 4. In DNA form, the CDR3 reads TGCGCCAATTCGGACAGGGCTAACTATGGCTACACCTTC. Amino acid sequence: CANSDRANYGYTF.

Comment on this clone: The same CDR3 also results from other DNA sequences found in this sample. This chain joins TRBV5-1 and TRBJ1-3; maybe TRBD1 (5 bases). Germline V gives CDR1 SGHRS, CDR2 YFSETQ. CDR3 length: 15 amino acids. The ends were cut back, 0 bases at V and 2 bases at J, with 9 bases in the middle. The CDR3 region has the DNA TGCGCCAGCAGCTTGGCCCCGGGACCTGGAAACACCATATATTTT. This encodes CASSLAPGPGNTIYF.

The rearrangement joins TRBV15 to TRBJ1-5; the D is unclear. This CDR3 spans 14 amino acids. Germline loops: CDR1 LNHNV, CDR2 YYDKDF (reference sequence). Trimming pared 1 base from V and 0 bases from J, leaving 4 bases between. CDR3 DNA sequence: TGTGCCACCAGCAGAGGAAATAGCAATCAGCCCCAGCATTTT. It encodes CATSRGNSNQPQHF.

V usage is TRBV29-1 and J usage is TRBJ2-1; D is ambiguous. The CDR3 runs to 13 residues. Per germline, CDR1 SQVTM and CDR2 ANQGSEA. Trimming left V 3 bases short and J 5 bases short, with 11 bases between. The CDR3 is CSVDPPAHNEQFF. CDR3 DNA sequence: TGCAGCGTTGATCCCCCAGCCCACAATGAGCAGTTCTTC.

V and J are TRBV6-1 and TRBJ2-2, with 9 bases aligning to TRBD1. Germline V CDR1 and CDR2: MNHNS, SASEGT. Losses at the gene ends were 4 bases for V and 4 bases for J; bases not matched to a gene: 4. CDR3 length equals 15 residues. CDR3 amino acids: CASSGDRDITGELFF. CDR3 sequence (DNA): TGTGCCAGCAGTGGGGACAGGGATATCACCGGGGAGCTGTTTTTT.

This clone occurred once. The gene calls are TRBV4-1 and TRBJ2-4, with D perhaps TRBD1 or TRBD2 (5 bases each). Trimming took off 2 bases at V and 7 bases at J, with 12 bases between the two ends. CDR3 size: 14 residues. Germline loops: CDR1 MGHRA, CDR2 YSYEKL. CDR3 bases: TGCGCCAGCAGCCAATTGACAGCGGTGAACATTCAGTACTTC. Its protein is CASSQLTAVNIQYF.

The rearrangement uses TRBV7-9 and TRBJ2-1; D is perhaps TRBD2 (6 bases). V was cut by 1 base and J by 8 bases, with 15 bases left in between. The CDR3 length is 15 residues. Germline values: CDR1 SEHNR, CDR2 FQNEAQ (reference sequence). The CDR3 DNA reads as TGTGCCAGCAGCTTAGTTGGGGGAGGTGCCGATGAGCAGTTCTTC. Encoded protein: CASSLVGGGADEQFF.

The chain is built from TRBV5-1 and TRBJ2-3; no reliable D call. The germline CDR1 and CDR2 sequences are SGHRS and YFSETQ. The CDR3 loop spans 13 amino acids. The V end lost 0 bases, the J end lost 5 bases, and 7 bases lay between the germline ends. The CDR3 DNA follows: TGCGCCAGCAGCTTGGGGAGTCAAGATACGCAGTATTTT. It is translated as CASSLGSQDTQYF.

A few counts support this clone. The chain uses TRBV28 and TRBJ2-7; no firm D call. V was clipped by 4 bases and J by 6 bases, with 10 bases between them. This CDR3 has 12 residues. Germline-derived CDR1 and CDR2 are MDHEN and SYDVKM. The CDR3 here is CASSSTWTEQYF. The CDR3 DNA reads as TGTGCCAGCAGTTCAACCTGGACCGAGCAGTACTTC.

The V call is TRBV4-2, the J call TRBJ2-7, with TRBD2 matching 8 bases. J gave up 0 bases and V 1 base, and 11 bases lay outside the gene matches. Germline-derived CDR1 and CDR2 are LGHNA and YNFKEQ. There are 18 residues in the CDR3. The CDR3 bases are TGTGCCAGCAGCCAAGGCGGGGGGCTCCTCTCGAGCTCCTACGAGCAGTACTTC. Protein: CASSQGGGLLSSSYEQYF.

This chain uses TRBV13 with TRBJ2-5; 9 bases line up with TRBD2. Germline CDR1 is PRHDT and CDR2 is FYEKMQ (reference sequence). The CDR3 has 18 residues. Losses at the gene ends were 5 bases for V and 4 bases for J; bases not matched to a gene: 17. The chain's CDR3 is CASSLTYLGGRALETQYF. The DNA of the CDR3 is TGTGCCAGCAGCCTTACGTATCTCGGCGGGAGGGCCCTAGAGACCCAGTACTTC. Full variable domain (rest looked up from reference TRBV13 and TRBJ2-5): AAGVIQSPRHLIKEKRETATLKCYPIPRHDTVYWYQQGPGQDPQFLISFYEKMQSDKGSIPDRFSAQQFSDYHSELNMSSLELGDSALYFCASSLTYLGGRALETQYFGPGTRLLVL.

The CDR3 is CASRIGTVPNQPQHF. CDR3 nucleotides: TGCGCCAGCCGGATCGGGACGGTGCCCAATCAGCCCCAGCATTTT. This chain links TRBV5-1 with TRBJ1-5, with D possibly TRBD1 on 5 matching bases. Per the germline V gene, CDR1 is SGHRS and CDR2 is YFSETQ. There are 15 residues in the CDR3. V lost 7 bases to trimming and J lost 3 bases, with 17 bases between them. The full variable domain, in which reference TRBV5-1 and TRBJ1-5 provide the parts outside the CDR3, is KAGVTQTPRYLIKTRGQQVTLSCSPISGHRSVSWYQQTPGQGLQFLFEYFSETQRNKGNFPGRFSGRQFSNSRSEMNVSTLELGDSALYLCASRIGTVPNQPQHFGDGTRLSIL.

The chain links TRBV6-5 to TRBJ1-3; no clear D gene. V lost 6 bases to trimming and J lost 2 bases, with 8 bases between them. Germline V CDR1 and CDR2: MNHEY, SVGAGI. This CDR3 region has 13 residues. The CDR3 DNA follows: TGTGCCAGCAGGTTTGGGACTGGAAACACCATATATTTT. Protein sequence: CASRFGTGNTIYF.

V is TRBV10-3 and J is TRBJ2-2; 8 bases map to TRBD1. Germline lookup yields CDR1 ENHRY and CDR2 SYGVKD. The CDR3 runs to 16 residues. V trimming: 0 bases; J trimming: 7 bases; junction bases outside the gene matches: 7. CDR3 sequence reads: CAISESVTGVIGELFF. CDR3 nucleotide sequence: TGTGCCATCAGTGAGTCAGTGACAGGGGTAATCGGGGAGCTGTTTTTT.

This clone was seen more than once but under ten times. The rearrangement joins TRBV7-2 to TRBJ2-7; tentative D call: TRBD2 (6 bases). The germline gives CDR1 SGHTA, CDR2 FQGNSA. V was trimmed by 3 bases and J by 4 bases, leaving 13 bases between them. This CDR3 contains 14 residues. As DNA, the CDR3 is TGTGCCAGCAGCTTTGGGGGGAAGAATTACGAGCAGTACTTC. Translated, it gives CASSFGGKNYEQYF.